The rows below give T cell receptor beta chains drawn from one sample of a study of Ad26.COV2.S vaccination and SARS-CoV-2 variants. Repertoires were generated with immunoSEQ multiplex PCR, while TCRdb's copy carries only in-frame clones and drops some. This sample yields some 390,000 clones, of which around 89% are seen a single time; 1.9% belongs to the top ten. This material consisted of peripheral blood, taken in a trial of Ad26.COV2.S vaccine versus placebo. These receptors came from a person between 18 and 59 years old who received the Ad26.COV2.S COVID-19 vaccine or a placebo. Both conserved end residues are part of each CDR3. D genes are given only for firm matches. Clone size is stated in some rows and not others, as once, few, many or a class when expanded.

.	TRBJ2-7	.	TRBV6-2/TRBV6-3	TGTGCCAGCAGTTACTCGGGCGGCCGGATCAACGAGCAGTACTTC	CASSYSGGRINEQYF
.	TRBJ2-6	TRBD1	TRBV6-1	TGTGCCAGCAGTGCCGACGGACAGGGGAGCTCTGGGGCCAACGTCCTGACTTTC	CASSADGQGSSGANVLTF
.	TRBJ2-5	.	TRBV7-8	TGTGCCAGCAGCTTGGGACGTGGGGGGCAGGAAGAGACCCAGTACTTC	CASSLGRGGQEETQYF
.	TRBJ2-1	TRBD1	TRBV5-4	TGTGCCAGCAGCCCCGAAGGGGACAGGGGGCATGAGCAGTTCTTC	CASSPEGDRGHEQFF
.	TRBJ1-5	.	TRBV4-3	TGCGCCAGCAGCCAAGATTGGGGCGGGGACCAGCCCCAGCATTTT	CASSQDWGGDQPQHF
.	TRBJ2-1	.	TRBV10-3	TGTGCCATCAGTGGCAGGGCTCACAATGAGCAGTTCTTC	CAISGRAHNEQFF
.	TRBJ2-1	TRBD2	TRBV11-2	TGTGCCAGCAGCTTAGATGCGGGAGCGGTCGATGAGCAGTTCTTC	CASSLDAGAVDEQFF
few	TRBJ2-7	TRBD1	TRBV10-3	TGTGCCATCAGTTATGGGACAGGGAACTACGAGCAGTACTTC	CAISYGTGNYEQYF
.	TRBJ2-3	TRBD2	TRBV7-9	TGTGCCAGCAGCTTACTAGCGGAACATTTTAGCACAGATACGCAGTATTTT	CASSLLAEHFSTDTQYF
.	TRBJ1-1	.	TRBV5-1	TGCGCCAGCAGCCACTCCGACACGAACACTGAAGCTTTCTTT	CASSHSDTNTEAFF
.	TRBJ1-2	.	TRBV14	TGTGCCAGCAGCCTCCTGGGGGGGGCGGGAGGCTACACCTTC	CASSLLGGAGGYTF
.	TRBJ2-7	TRBD2	TRBV6-5	TGTGCCAGCAGTTACGCCCTAGCGGGAGACTACGAGCAGTACTTC	CASSYALAGDYEQYF
few	TRBJ2-3	.	TRBV9	TGTGCCAGCAGCGCGGGGTTTGGAGGCACAGATACGCAGTATTTT	CASSAGFGGTDTQYF
.	TRBJ1-2	.	TRBV3-1/TRBV3-2	TGTGCCAGCAGCCAAGAAGTACCGGGACGCTTCTATGGCTACACCTTC	CASSQEVPGRFYGYTF
.	TRBJ1-4	.	TRBV4-1	TGCGCCAGCAGCCCAGGGACAACTAATGAAAAACTGTTTTTT	CASSPGTTNEKLFF
.	TRBJ2-5	.	TRBV18	TGTGCCAGCTCACCACTTCTGAGCCAAGAGACCCAGTACTTC	CASSPLLSQETQYF
.	TRBJ2-7	.	TRBV12-3/TRBV12-4	TGTGCCAGCAGTACGTCCTACGAGCAGTACTTC	CASSTSYEQYF
.	TRBJ2-5	.	TRBV5-1	TGCGCCAGCAGCTCAGAGGGGACCCAGTACTTC	CASSSEGTQYF
few	TRBJ2-7	TRBD1	TRBV29-1	TGCAGCGTCGGACAGGGCTCCTACGAGCAGTACTTC	CSVGQGSYEQYF
.	TRBJ2-6	.	TRBV28	TGTGCCAGCAGTTTAACACTAGCCCACTCTGGGGCCAACGTCCTGACTTTC	CASSLTLAHSGANVLTF
.	TRBJ1-2	.	TRBV28	TGTGCCAGCAGTTTAGCCTGGACAGCCTATGGCTACACCTTC	CASSLAWTAYGYTF
.	TRBJ2-1	.	TRBV9	TGTGCCAGCAGCGCGGAAGGCGTCAGCTCCTACAATGAGCAGTTCTTC	CASSAEGVSSYNEQFF
.	TRBJ2-3	.	TRBV18	TGTGCCAGCTCACCCCTCTCTGCGGGCCCCACAGATACGCAGTATTTT	CASSPLSAGPTDTQYF
.	TRBJ2-3	.	TRBV6-5	TGTGCCAGCAGGGACCTGAGGGGACCTTTCGATACGCAGTATTTT	CASRDLRGPFDTQYF
.	TRBJ2-2	.	TRBV4-2	TGTGCCAGCAGCCAAGATCGGGGCACCGGGGAGCTGTTTTTT	CASSQDRGTGELFF
.	TRBJ1-6	.	TRBV7-6	TGTGCCAGCAGCTTCGAGACAGGCTATAATTCACCCCTCCACTTT	CASSFETGYNSPLHF
.	TRBJ1-2	.	TRBV19	TGTGCCAGTACCATAGGGGAGAACTATGGCTACACCTTC	CASTIGENYGYTF
.	TRBJ1-4	.	TRBV5-4	TGTGCCAGCAGCGGGCAGGGTAATGAAAAACTGTTTTTT	CASSGQGNEKLFF
.	TRBJ2-1	.	TRBV11-3	TGTGCCAGCAGCTTAAACCGGGACCACGACAATGAGCAGTTCTTC	CASSLNRDHDNEQFF
.	TRBJ2-3	.	TRBV3-1/TRBV3-2	TGTGCCAGCAGCTTGCTATCCAGCACAGATACGCAGTATTTT	CASSLLSSTDTQYF
once	TRBJ1-2	TRBD1	TRBV7-9	TGTGCCAGCAGCCCCCCCACCGGGACAGGGTTTCGCTTC	CASSPPTGTGFRF
.	TRBJ1-6	.	TRBV28	TGTGCCAGCAGCGAAACCAACCGATTGAGCTCCTATAATTCACCCCTCCACTTT	CASSETNRLSSYNSPLHF